One sample yielded the 18 T cell receptor beta chains listed below, sequenced in a study of breast tumors, draining lymph nodes, adjacent tissues. TCRdb reprocessed the multiplex PCR reads via MiXCR and lists one record per CDR3 protein. The sample yields 120,000 to 150,000 distinct CDR3 sequences, around a third seen once. The lymph nodes were axillary draining lymph nodes from breast cancer patients. The specimen was axillary lymph node tissue. Source of these receptors: a female donor with breast cancer. Some clones in this sample may be carry-over from other donors' samples.

This clonotype has at least ten counts. The chain uses TRBV2 and TRBJ2-6, with unresolved D. The CDR3 extends over 15 amino acids. Germline loops: CDR1 SNHLY, CDR2 FYNNEI. V was trimmed by 3 bases and J by 0 bases, leaving 6 bases between them. As DNA, the CDR3 is TGTGCCAGCAGTGAGGAGCGCTCTGGGGCCAACGTCCTGACTTTC. It translates to CASSEERSGANVLTF.

This clonotype was counted once. A read error may account for a junction end that differs from germline. The chain is built from TRBV24-1 and TRBJ1-3; D possibly corresponds to TRBD1 (5 bases). This CDR3 is built from 12 residues. Germline V gene lookup returns CDR1 KGHDR and CDR2 SFDVKD. CDR3 amino acids: CATSELDNTIYF. For the CDR3, the DNA is TGTGCCACCAGTGAACTGGACAACACCATATACTTT.

This clonotype was observed many times. The chain carries TRBV7-2 and TRBJ2-5; tentative D call: TRBD2 (6 bases). The CDR3 loop spans 15 amino acids. V gave up 1 base and J gave up 1 base, with 10 bases separating them. The germline V gene has CDR1 SGHTA and CDR2 FQGNSA. DNA of the CDR3: TGTGCCAGCAGCTTAGTATACGGGGGCCAAGAGACCCAGTACTTC. This encodes CASSLVYGGQETQYF.

This clonotype was detected many times. The chain has TRBV5-1 and TRBJ2-2; perhaps TRBD1 as D (6 bases). Germline CDR1 and CDR2: SGHRS and YFSETQ. The length of the CDR3 is 16 residues. V was clipped by 3 bases and J by 4 bases, with 16 bases between them. As DNA, the CDR3 is TGCGCCAGCAGCTCCCGCCCGGACAGCCTCACCGGGGAGCTGTTTTTT. Its translation is CASSSRPDSLTGELFF.

The sample holds many counts of this clonotype. This chain links TRBV10-2 with TRBJ2-7; no clear D gene. Germline V CDR1 and CDR2: WSHSY, SAAADI. CDR3 length equals 13 residues. The V end lost 7 bases, the J end lost 1 base, and 11 bases lay between the germline ends. CDR3 coding DNA: TGCGCCAGCAACGATGGCCCGTCCTACGAGCAGTACGTC. As protein: CASNDGPSYEQYV.

This clonotype has at least ten counts. V usage is TRBV24-1 and J usage is TRBJ2-6; D might be TRBD1 or TRBD2, each matching 6 bases. CDR3 length: 15 residues. The germline gives CDR1 KGHDR, CDR2 SFDVKD. V lost 9 bases and J 4 bases, leaving 15 bases between the germline ends. The CDR3 coding sequence is TGTGCCACCCAGGTGGGGGGCGAGGGGGCCAACGTCCTGACTTTC. Protein sequence: CATQVGGEGANVLTF.

The V gene is TRBV25-1, the J gene TRBJ1-2; 11 nucleotides agree with TRBD1. The CDR3 has 17 residues. Germline V gene lookup returns CDR1 MGHDK and CDR2 SYGVNS. With V trimmed by 1 base and J by 8 bases, 12 bases remained unmatched. CDR3 sequence reads: CASSEWGRGQGVTGYTF. The CDR3 DNA reads as TGTGCCAGCAGTGAATGGGGAAGGGGACAGGGGGTAACGGGCTACACCTTC.

This clonotype has a count of ten or more. The rearrangement joins TRBV6-6 to TRBJ2-2; no reliable D call. The length of the CDR3 is 12 residues. Germline V gene lookup returns CDR1 MNHNY and CDR2 SVGAGI (reference sequence). Trimming took off 6 bases at V and 6 bases at J, with 8 bases between the two ends. Written as DNA, the CDR3 is TGTGCCAGCAGCCAGTATCCCGGGGAGCTGTTTTTT. As protein: CASSQYPGELFF.

The chain employs TRBV30 and TRBJ1-1; 7 bases line up with TRBD1. Germline V gene sequence: CDR1 GTSNPN, CDR2 SVGIG (reference sequence). The J segment lost 4 bases and the V segment lost 5 bases, leaving 4 bases of the junction unmatched. This CDR3 region has 12 residues. The CDR3 region has the DNA TGTGCCTGGGCCAGGGGGATCACTGAAGCTTTCTTT. It is translated as CAWARGITEAFF.

The chain is built from TRBV2 and TRBJ2-3; D tentatively fits TRBD1 or TRBD2 (7 bases each). This CDR3 has 21 residues. The V and J ends lost 5 bases and 1 base respectively, with 31 bases between them. The germline CDR1 and CDR2 sequences are SNHLY and FYNNEI. The CDR3, as DNA: TGTGCCAGCAGTACCGGGACAGCGGGAAACACCATAGCGGGTGGCACAGATACGCAGTATTTT. It specifies CASSTGTAGNTIAGGTDTQYF. Full variable domain (missing parts from reference TRBV2 and TRBJ2-3): EPEVTQTPSHQVTQMGQEVILRCVPISNHLYFYWYRQILGQKVEFLVSFYNNEISEKSEIFDDQFSVERPDGSNFTLKIRSTKLEDSAMYFCASSTGTAGNTIAGGTDTQYFGPGTRLTVL.

Only a few counts were recorded for this clonotype. V and J are TRBV27 and TRBJ1-5; no definite D call. This CDR3 region has 15 residues. The ends were cut back, 7 bases at V and 0 bases at J, with 13 bases in the middle. Germline assignment: CDR1 MNHEY and CDR2 SMNVEV (reference sequence). The CDR3 DNA is TGTGCCAGCACCAGACGCGGGGATAGCAATCAGCCCCAGCATTTT. It yields the protein CASTRRGDSNQPQHF.

The V and J genes are TRBV7-9 and TRBJ2-3, with 9 bases matching TRBD2. Germline loops: CDR1 SEHNR, CDR2 FQNEAQ (reference sequence). The CDR3 runs 15 residues. Trimming took 4 bases from V and 2 from J; bases not matched to a gene: 4. CDR3 nucleotide sequence: TGTGCCAGCAGCTCGCGGGGGGGGCCCACAGATACGCAGTATTTT. Protein: CASSSRGGPTDTQYF. The full variable domain, its missing parts supplied by reference TRBV7-9 and TRBJ2-3, is DTGVSQNPRHKITKRGQNVTFRCDPISEHNRLYWYRQTLGQGPEFLTYFQNEAQLEKSRLLSDRFSAERPKGSFSTLEIQRTEQGDSAMYLCASSSRGGPTDTQYFGPGTRLTVL.

In its sample, this clonotype was seen many times. The gene calls are TRBV7-9 and TRBJ1-4; the D gene is possibly TRBD1 (6 bases). CDR3 size: 16 residues. Germline lookup yields CDR1 SEHNR and CDR2 FQNEAQ (reference sequence). Trimming removed 5 bases from V and 4 bases from J, with 17 bases in between. DNA for the CDR3: TGTGCCAGCAGCCGACCCGGACAGTCGGTTAATGAAAAACTGTTTTTT. Translated, it gives CASSRPGQSVNEKLFF.

Worth noting for this clonotype: Germline and junction disagree at one end, which may indicate a read error. The chain employs TRBV7-3 and TRBJ1-2, with D possibly being TRBD1 (5 bases). Germline V lookup: CDR1 SGHTA, CDR2 FQGTGA. The CDR3 is 12 amino acids. The DNA of the CDR3 is TGTGCCAGCAGCCCCCGCGGGGGAGGCCACATCTTC. Translated, it gives CASSPRGGGHIF.

This clonotype was counted many times. This chain joins TRBV4-1 and TRBJ2-1; TRBD2 matches at 9 bases. Germline V gene sequence: CDR1 MGHRA, CDR2 YSYEKL. The CDR3 contains 15 residues. The V and J ends lost 4 bases and 6 bases, in that order; junction bases with no gene match: 7. CDR3 bases: TGCGCCAGCAGCCGGTTGGGACTAGCTTCCAATGAGCAGTTCTTC. Protein sequence: CASSRLGLASNEQFF.

CDR3: CSAWTGGLNTDTQYF. Here the CDR3 DNA reads TGCAGTGCTTGGACAGGGGGCCTTAACACAGATACGCAGTATTTT. The chain carries TRBV20-1 and TRBJ2-3, with 11 bases lining up with TRBD1. With 5 bases clipped from V and 2 bases from J, the junction kept 6 bases outside the gene matches. This CDR3 contains 15 residues. The germline CDR1 and CDR2 sequences are DFQATT and SNEGSKA (reference sequence).

This clonotype was seen a handful of times. The junction departs from germline at one end; a sequencing error may be responsible. The chain couples TRBV3-1 to TRBJ2-2, with D possibly matching TRBD2 (6 bases). In germline, CDR1 is LGHDT, CDR2 YNNKEL (reference sequence). CDR3 length equals 15 residues. The DNA for the CDR3 is TGCGCCAGCAGCCGTTTAGCGGCGAACACCGGGGAGCCGTTTTTT. Amino acids: CASSRLAANTGEPFF.

This clonotype was counted many times. The chain employs TRBV7-6 and TRBJ1-4, with 7 nucleotides matching TRBD1. The trim removed 5 bases at V and 7 bases at J, leaving 10 bases unmatched. Germline lookup yields CDR1 SGHVS and CDR2 FNYEAQ. This CDR3 is 15 amino acids long. The CDR3 protein is CASSRNRGGGEKLFF. CDR3 DNA sequence: TGTGCCAGCAGCCGGAACAGGGGCGGGGGTGAAAAACTGTTTTTT.